This TCR beta chain comes out of a study of CD8 T cells in Susac syndrome. V lost 7 bases and J lost 1, with 10 bases in between. Germline CDR1 LGHDT, CDR2 YNNKEL (reference sequence). The CDR3 loop spans 13 amino acids. Sequencing of TCR beta was carried out in blood CD8+ and CD4+ T cells. Controls matched for age and sex were healthy donors. An amount of RNA that ranged from roughly 0.5 to 1 ug was reverse transcribed with random hexamers. Coverage of TCR beta CDR3 amplification by immunoSEQ multiplex PCR extended to 54 Vbeta and 13 Jbeta. One entry per CDR3 protein, called by TCRdb with MiXCR from the immunoSEQ multiplex PCR reads. This table holds some 180,000 distinct CDR3 sequences, 80% to 95% found once.

V gene TRBV3-1 combines with J gene TRBJ1-1; D call uncertain. This receptor was obtained from a human donor in good health. Sequenced sample: CD4+ T cells from PBMCs. CDR3 bases: TGTGCCAGCACTTTTTCGGGGAACACTGAAGCTTTCTTT. Amino acids: CASTFSGNTEAFF.